This T cell receptor beta chain stems from a study of CXCR3-negative and CXCR3-positive naive CD8 T cells. Study-wide results and caveats: Greater hydrophobicity was found in TRB CDR3s of CXCR3-positive naive cells than of CXCR3-negative naive cells. High diversity, comparable across both naive subsets, contrasted with much lower diversity in memory CD8+ cells. Naive cells, whether CXCR3-negative or CXCR3-positive, had similar TRBV-TRBJ usage, while memory cells differed. Partially decreased CXCR3 expression was recorded after cryopreservation, and fresh PBMCs were used in most assays.

On this clonotype: Its antigen is currently unknown.

CD45RO-CCR7+CD27+CD95- was the phenotype of naive CD8+ T cells. The libraries of TRB cDNA were prepared using 5' RACE with UMI labels. No DNA is given; TCRdb re-called the 5' RACE reads and lists each CDR3 protein once. This sample's clone table lists 130,000 to 150,000 distinct CDR3 sequences. Specimen: naive CXCR3+ CD8+ T cells from blood. Subset denoted: CD45RO-CCR7+CD27+CD95- naive CD8+ T cells expressing CXCR3 (TNR3+). The clonotype was recovered from a human donor in good health. Some clones in this sample may be carry-over from other donors' samples.

The chain's CDR3 is CASSNQGQQGVRQPQHF. The V call is TRBV12-3 or TRBV12-4, the J call TRBJ1-5; TCRdb's D call of TRBD1 is untestable without DNA. The CDR3 has 17 amino acids.